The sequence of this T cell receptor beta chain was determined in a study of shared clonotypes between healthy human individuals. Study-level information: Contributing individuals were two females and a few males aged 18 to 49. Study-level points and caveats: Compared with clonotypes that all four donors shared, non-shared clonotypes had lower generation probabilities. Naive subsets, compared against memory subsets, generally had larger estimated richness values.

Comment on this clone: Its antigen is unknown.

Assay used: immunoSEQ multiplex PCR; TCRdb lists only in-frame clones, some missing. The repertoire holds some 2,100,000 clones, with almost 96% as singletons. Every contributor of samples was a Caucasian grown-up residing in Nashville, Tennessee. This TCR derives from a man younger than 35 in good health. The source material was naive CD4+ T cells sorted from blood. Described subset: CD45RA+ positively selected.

CDR3 sequence: CASSPGLAGRYEQYF. The CDR3 DNA sequence: TGTGCCAGCAGTCCAGGACTAGCGGGGAGATACGAGCAGTACTTC. The chain employs TRBV28 and TRBJ2-7; 12 nucleotides line up with TRBD2. Germline CDR1 MDHEN, CDR2 SYDVKM. The CDR3 runs 15 residues. Germline trimming cut 5 bases from V and 4 bases from J; bases unmatched to any gene: 6.